The clone carrying this T cell receptor (beta chain) was recorded many times. The antigen is unknown. Study results and limitations: Tumor Tregs overlapped most with tumor, then blood, naive CD4+ cells. Tumor memory CD4+ T cell TCR gene usage was found to cluster with blood and lymph node memory CD4+ cells and with lymph node naive CD4+ cells.

After constant-region reverse-primer amplification, full-length variable regions underwent semi-nested PCR with Nested Universal Primer A. TCRdb itself ran the 5' RACE reads through MiXCR, one entry per CDR3 protein. The top ten clones hold around 2.3% of a sample with approximately 23,000 distinct CDR3 sequences, about 29% of them seen once. This CDR3 spans 15 amino acids. Germline CDR1 SQVTM, CDR2 ANQGSEA. V gave up 4 bases and J gave up 9 bases; unmatched junction bases: 14. The origin of this receptor is a female donor with breast cancer. The sequenced material came from tumor-infiltrating naive CD4+ T cells sorted from the breast tumor. Subset denoted: naive CD4+ T cells, CD4+CD45RA+CD25-. The chain has TRBV29-1 and TRBJ2-1; TRBD2 matches 8 bases. The CDR3 protein is CSVVLRSGGLPEQFF. For the CDR3, the DNA is TGCAGCGTTGTTCTTCGGTCGGGAGGGCTCCCTGAGCAGTTCTTC.